These 26 T cell receptor beta chains came from one sample sequenced in a study of T cell responses to AZD1222 COVID-19 vaccine. Repertoires were generated with immunoSEQ multiplex PCR, while TCRdb's copy carries only in-frame clones and drops some. The sample carries under 35,000 clones, about 86% recorded once. The source material was peripheral blood, sampled on day 0 of AZD1222 vaccination. The receptors here all came from an adult in good health.

The rearrangement uses TRBV5-4 and TRBJ1-1; D call uncertain. Germline loops: CDR1 SGHNT, CDR2 YYREEE (reference sequence). The V gene lost 2 bases and the J gene lost 0 bases, with 14 bases spanning the gap. This CDR3 is built from 16 residues. CDR3 DNA: TGTGCCAGCAGCTTTGGCAGCCCCCGCTTGAACACTGAAGCTTTCTTT. Translated: CASSFGSPRLNTEAFF. The full variable domain, completed using reference TRBV5-4 and TRBJ1-1, is ETGVTQSPTHLIKTRGQQVTLRCSSQSGHNTVSWYQQALGQGPQFIFQYYREEENGRGNFPPRFSGLQFPNYSSELNVNALELDDSALYLCASSFGSPRLNTEAFFGQGTRLTVV.

J is TRBJ2-7 and V is TRBV28; possibly TRBD1 for D (5 bases). Germline CDR1 reads MDHEN; CDR2 reads SYDVKM. This CDR3 comprises 12 residues. The V and J ends lost 6 bases and 2 bases respectively, with 8 bases between them. CDR3 DNA sequence: TGTGCCAGCAGGGGGCCCCCCTACGAGCAGTACTTC. As protein: CASRGPPYEQYF.

This sequence joins TRBV3-1 (or the pseudogene TRBV3-2) and TRBJ1-5, with 10 bases lining up with TRBD1. Germline CDR1 and CDR2: LGHDT and YNNKEL (reference sequence). V dropped 5 bases and J dropped 7; count of bases not matched to a gene: 5. The length of the CDR3 is 14 residues. CDR3 protein: CASSFRDRGQPQHF. CDR3 nucleotide sequence: TGTGCCAGCAGCTTCCGGGACAGGGGCCAGCCCCAGCATTTT.

In its sample, this clone was seen a few times. The J gene is TRBJ1-3, the V gene TRBV3-1 (or the pseudogene TRBV3-2); no firm D call. Germline CDR1 reads LGHDT; CDR2 reads YNNKEL (reference sequence). Deletions cut 4 bases from V and 1 base from J, with 8 bases between. This CDR3 comprises 14 residues. The CDR3 loop reads CASSPPGSGNTIYF. In DNA form, the CDR3 reads TGTGCCAGCAGCCCCCCGGGATCTGGAAACACCATATATTTT.

This chain uses TRBV10-1 with TRBJ2-7, with D unclear. The V and J ends lost 0 bases and 6 bases respectively, with 9 bases between them. CDR1 is WNHNN and CDR2 is SYGVQD in the germline V gene (reference sequence). CDR3 length: 13 residues. The CDR3 nucleotides are TGCGCCAGCAGTGAGTCTGGGGTAACCGAGCAGTACTTC. It encodes CASSESGVTEQYF.

The chain joins TRBV11-2 to TRBJ1-2; no clear D gene. This CDR3 contains 13 residues. V dropped 5 bases and J dropped 8 bases, with 15 bases sitting between them. Per germline, CDR1 SGHAT and CDR2 FQNNGV. The DNA of the CDR3 is TGTGCCAGCAGCCCCGACGGTGATGGCGGCTACACCTTC. Its translation: CASSPDGDGGYTF. The full variable domain, rest sourced from reference TRBV11-2 and TRBJ1-2, is EAGVAQSPRYKIIEKRQSVAFWCNPISGHATLYWYQQILGQGPKLLIQFQNNGVVDDSQLPKDRFSAERLKGVDSTLKIQPAKLEDSAVYLCASSPDGDGGYTFGSGTRLTVV.

V gene TRBV9 combines with J gene TRBJ1-3; D unclear. The V and J ends lost 0 bases and 0 bases respectively, with 10 bases between them. CDR1 is SGDLS, CDR2 YYNGEE, per germline. CDR3 length: 16 amino acids. The DNA of the CDR3 is TGTGCCAGCAGCGTAGATTTAAGATTCTCTGGAAACACCATATATTTT. It specifies CASSVDLRFSGNTIYF.

This chain uses TRBV7-9 with TRBJ1-1; no definite D call. The length of the CDR3 is 16 residues. The V gene lost 4 bases and the J gene lost 1 base, with 16 bases spanning the gap. Germline values: CDR1 SEHNR, CDR2 FQNEAQ (reference sequence). The CDR3 here is CASSSPSRFGNTEAFF. The CDR3 nucleotides are TGTGCCAGCAGCTCCCCTAGCCGGTTCGGGAACACTGAAGCTTTCTTT. Using reference TRBV7-9 and TRBJ1-1 for the parts outside the CDR3, the full variable domain is DTGVSQNPRHKITKRGQNVTFRCDPISEHNRLYWYRQTLGQGPEFLTYFQNEAQLEKSRLLSDRFSAERPKGSFSTLEIQRTEQGDSAMYLCASSSPSRFGNTEAFFGQGTRLTVV.

The chain uses TRBV5-4 and TRBJ2-5, with 9 positions matching TRBD1. CDR3 length: 15 amino acids. The germline V gene has CDR1 SGHNT and CDR2 YYREEE (reference sequence). With 4 bases clipped from V and 3 bases from J, the junction kept 7 bases outside the gene matches. The CDR3 region has the DNA TGTGCCAGCAGCCCACCAGGGACAGGGAAAGAGACCCAGTACTTC. It codes for CASSPPGTGKETQYF.

This chain uses TRBV11-2 with TRBJ2-7; 7 bases are a match to TRBD1. The J segment lost 1 base and the V segment lost 5 bases, leaving 11 bases of the junction unmatched. Germline V CDR1 and CDR2: SGHAT, FQNNGV. The CDR3 is made up of 16 amino acids. The CDR3 spells CASSDRAEDPSYEQYF. CDR3 bases: TGTGCCAGCAGCGACAGGGCGGAGGATCCTTCCTACGAGCAGTACTTC.

This clone has a handful of counts. The rearrangement links TRBV12-3 or TRBV12-4 to TRBJ2-2, with D unresolved. The CDR3 is made up of 12 amino acids. Trimming removed 1 base from V and 13 bases from J, with 10 bases in between. For the CDR3, the DNA is TGTGCCAGCAGTTTAGACTTAGATCTGCTGTTTTTT. Protein sequence: CASSLDLDLLFF.

The V and J genes are TRBV7-9 and TRBJ1-2; no reliable D call. Trimming removed 0 bases from V and 2 bases from J, with 16 bases in between. CDR3 size: 17 residues. Germline loops: CDR1 SEHNR, CDR2 FQNEAQ (reference sequence). The CDR3 DNA reads TGTGCCAGCAGCTTAGCGTTGTCGGAAAGGAGGAACTATGGCTACACCTTC. Its protein product is CASSLALSERRNYGYTF. Supplemented by reference TRBV7-9 and TRBJ1-2, the full variable domain reads DTGVSQNPRHKITKRGQNVTFRCDPISEHNRLYWYRQTLGQGPEFLTYFQNEAQLEKSRLLSDRFSAERPKGSFSTLEIQRTEQGDSAMYLCASSLALSERRNYGYTFGSGTRLTVV.

The J gene is TRBJ1-2, the V gene TRBV7-2; D not resolved. The germline CDR1 and CDR2 sequences are SGHTA and FQGNSA. The ends were cut back, 1 base at V and 8 bases at J, with 8 bases in the middle. The CDR3 length is 12 residues. The CDR3 reads CASSLERKGYTF. CDR3 nucleotides: TGTGCCAGCAGCTTAGAACGGAAGGGCTACACCTTC.

This chain connects TRBV20-1 to TRBJ2-5; 7 bases line up with TRBD1. Germline-derived CDR1 and CDR2 are DFQATT and SNEGSKA (reference sequence). J lost 9 bases, V lost 3 bases, and 4 bases had no gene match. The CDR3 is 11 amino acids. CDR3 loop: CSARPTGAQYF. The CDR3 DNA is TGCAGTGCTAGGCCAACAGGGGCCCAGTACTTC.

The chain has TRBV7-2 and TRBJ1-5; weak D call: TRBD1 (6 bases). This CDR3 region has 15 residues. Germline CDR1 SGHTA, CDR2 FQGNSA. V was pared by 5 bases and J by 3 bases, with 14 bases between. The CDR3 spells CASSPRGFLNQPQHF. For the CDR3, the DNA is TGTGCCAGCAGCCCCAGGGGATTCCTCAATCAGCCCCAGCATTTT.

This chain uses TRBV30 with TRBJ2-5; the D is unclear. This CDR3 has 13 amino acids. Germline loops: CDR1 GTSNPN, CDR2 SVGIG (reference sequence). V was trimmed by 3 bases and J by 1 base, leaving 9 bases between them. The CDR3 DNA is TGTGCCTGGAGAAGCAGTTCCCAAGAGACCCAGTACTTC. Encoded protein: CAWRSSSQETQYF.

The chain recombines TRBV13 with TRBJ2-5, with 7 nucleotides matching TRBD2. The CDR3 has 13 amino acids. Unmatched junction bases numbered 4, after V lost 1 base and J lost 8 bases. Germline V gene sequence: CDR1 PRHDT, CDR2 FYEKMQ (reference sequence). The DNA of the CDR3 is TGTGCCAGCAGCTTAGAACTAGCGTGTACCCAGTACTTC. Encoded protein: CASSLELACTQYF.

This CDR3 is CASSLLIGRGTSTDTQYF. The DNA for the CDR3 is TGTGCCAGCAGCTTGTTAATTGGGCGGGGGACCTCCACAGATACGCAGTATTTT. This chain connects TRBV5-6 to TRBJ2-3; TRBD2 agrees at 7 bases. This CDR3 is built from 18 residues. In germline, CDR1 is SGHDT, CDR2 YYEEEE. Unmatched junction bases numbered 13, after V lost 1 base and J lost 2 bases.

This chain links TRBV10-3 with TRBJ2-7, with D possibly matching TRBD1 (5 bases). Trimming removed 2 bases from V and 1 base from J, with 12 bases in between. This CDR3 has 15 residues. The germline gives CDR1 ENHRY, CDR2 SYGVKD. The CDR3 protein is CAISEGLTVSYEQYF. CDR3 in DNA: TGTGCCATCAGTGAGGGCTTGACAGTATCCTACGAGCAGTACTTC.

This chain uses TRBV15 with TRBJ1-5; a possible D gene is TRBD1 (6 bases). Deletions cut 0 bases from V and 2 bases from J, with 8 bases between. Germline V CDR1 and CDR2: LNHNV, YYDKDF (reference sequence). This CDR3 has 15 residues. The DNA for the CDR3 is TGTGCCACCAGCAGAGATCCAGGGGGCAATCAGCCCCAGCATTTT. Its translation: CATSRDPGGNQPQHF.

This clone was picked up a small number of times. The chain uses TRBV9 and TRBJ1-6; 11 nucleotides match TRBD1. From germline, CDR1 is SGDLS and CDR2 YYNGEE. The CDR3 covers 16 residues. Losses at the gene ends were 3 bases for V and 6 bases for J; bases not matched to a gene: 5. CDR3 loop: CASSGPGTGGNSPLHF. The CDR3 coding sequence is TGTGCCAGCAGCGGGCCCGGGACAGGGGGTAATTCACCCCTCCACTTT.

Here the CDR3 reads CASSQETAYGYTF. The DNA of the CDR3 is TGCGCCAGCAGCCAAGAGACTGCCTATGGCTACACCTTC. The V call is TRBV4-1, the J call TRBJ1-2; D gene unclear. Germline V CDR1 and CDR2: MGHRA, YSYEKL. This CDR3 region has 13 residues. Trimming stripped 0 bases from V and 4 bases from J, with 6 bases between.

This clone appeared a single time. This rearrangement joins TRBV2 to TRBJ2-1; 8 bases align to TRBD2. The V and J ends lost 6 bases and 8 bases, in that order; junction bases with no gene match: 18. The CDR3 totals 17 residues. Germline CDR1 and CDR2: SNHLY and FYNNEI. CDR3 amino acids: CASRREGLFSPTDEQFF. The DNA of the CDR3 is TGTGCCAGCAGACGGGAGGGCCTGTTCTCTCCTACCGATGAGCAGTTCTTC.

The chain has TRBV10-2 and TRBJ1-1; TRBD1 aligns across 9 bases. V trimming: 3 bases; J trimming: 3 bases; junction bases outside the gene matches: 5. This CDR3 is built from 15 residues. Germline loops: CDR1 WSHSY, CDR2 SAAADI. CDR3 residues: CASSEEGQGYTEAFF. In nucleotides, the CDR3 is TGCGCCAGCAGTGAAGAGGGACAGGGATACACTGAAGCTTTCTTT.

V and J are TRBV7-9 and TRBJ2-7; D call uncertain. This CDR3 region has 13 residues. CDR1 SEHNR and CDR2 FQNEAQ come from the germline V gene (reference sequence). V gave up 0 bases and J gave up 2 bases, with 5 bases separating them. CDR3 region: CASSLAATYEQYF. The CDR3, as DNA: TGTGCCAGCAGCTTAGCGGCCACCTACGAGCAGTACTTC.

The chain links TRBV6-5 to TRBJ2-7; 10 bases are a match to TRBD1. V was clipped by 5 bases and J by 5 bases; unmatched bases: 3. This CDR3 contains 13 residues. Germline V lookup: CDR1 MNHEY, CDR2 SVGAGI. CDR3: CASSTGTGDEQYF. In nucleotides, the CDR3 is TGTGCCAGCAGTACCGGGACAGGGGACGAGCAGTACTTC.